The T cell receptor (beta chain) under discussion was sequenced for a study of blood T cell repertoires in COVID-19. Assay used: immunoSEQ multiplex PCR; TCRdb lists only in-frame clones, some missing. The table has under 80,000 clones, about 86% seen once. The CDR3 extends over 13 amino acids. The V gene's germline CDR1 is SGHTA and CDR2 FQGNSA. This clone was found once. An end of the junction does not agree with germline; a read error may underlie this. The source material was peripheral blood. This receptor was obtained from a man aged 50 or older with active COVID-19. The chain recombines TRBV7-2 with TRBJ1-5; D is unclear. In nucleotides, the CDR3 is TGTGCCAGCAGCTTAGACAGCAGTCAGCCCCAGCATTTT. Translated: CASSLDSSQPQHF. The variable domain in full, with the rest retrieved from reference TRBV7-2 and TRBJ1-5, is GAGVSQSPSNKVTEKGKDVELRCDPISGHTALYWYRQSLGQGLEFLIYFQGNSAPDKSGLPSDRFSAERTGGSVSTLTIQRTQQEDSAVYLCASSLDSSQPQHFGDGTRLSIL.